This T cell receptor (beta chain) emerged from a study of T-cell reconstitution after alpha-beta-depleted transplantation in children. Study-level points and caveats: When one year had passed after transplant, most T-cell counts and diversity came from newly produced T cells. It was reported that alpha-beta T cells came from several hundred expanded graft clones (about two months after transplant).

As concerns this clonotype: Its antigen is not identified.

Unique molecular identifiers were built into the TCRbeta library. TCRdb re-called the PCR reads with MiXCR, one entry per CDR3 protein. The sample contains about 830,000 distinct CDR3 sequences, under 20% of which appear only once. CDR1 is SQVTM, CDR2 ANQGSEA, per germline. This CDR3 comprises 14 residues. With 4 bases removed from V and 6 bases from J, the gap between germline ends came to 18 bases. This TCR was sampled from a male patient younger than 18 who had a stem cell transplant for acute lymphoblastic leukemia, so the T cells may come from the graft donor. V usage is TRBV29-1 and J usage is TRBJ1-1; D not resolved. Material: PBMCs, mostly from graft donor cells, obtained 360 days after TCRalphabeta/CD19-depleted stem cell transplant. The CDR3 nucleotides are TGCAGCGTTGGTCGTATCGCCGTTGTCTCTGAAGCTTTCTTT. Its protein product is CSVGRIAVVSEAFF. The full variable domain, in which reference TRBV29-1 and TRBJ1-1 provide the parts outside the CDR3, is SAVISQKPSRDICQRGTSLTIQCQVDSQVTMMFWYRQQPGQSLTLIATANQGSEATYESGFVIDKFPISRPNLTFSTLTVSNMSPEDSSIYLCSVGRIAVVSEAFFGQGTRLTVV.